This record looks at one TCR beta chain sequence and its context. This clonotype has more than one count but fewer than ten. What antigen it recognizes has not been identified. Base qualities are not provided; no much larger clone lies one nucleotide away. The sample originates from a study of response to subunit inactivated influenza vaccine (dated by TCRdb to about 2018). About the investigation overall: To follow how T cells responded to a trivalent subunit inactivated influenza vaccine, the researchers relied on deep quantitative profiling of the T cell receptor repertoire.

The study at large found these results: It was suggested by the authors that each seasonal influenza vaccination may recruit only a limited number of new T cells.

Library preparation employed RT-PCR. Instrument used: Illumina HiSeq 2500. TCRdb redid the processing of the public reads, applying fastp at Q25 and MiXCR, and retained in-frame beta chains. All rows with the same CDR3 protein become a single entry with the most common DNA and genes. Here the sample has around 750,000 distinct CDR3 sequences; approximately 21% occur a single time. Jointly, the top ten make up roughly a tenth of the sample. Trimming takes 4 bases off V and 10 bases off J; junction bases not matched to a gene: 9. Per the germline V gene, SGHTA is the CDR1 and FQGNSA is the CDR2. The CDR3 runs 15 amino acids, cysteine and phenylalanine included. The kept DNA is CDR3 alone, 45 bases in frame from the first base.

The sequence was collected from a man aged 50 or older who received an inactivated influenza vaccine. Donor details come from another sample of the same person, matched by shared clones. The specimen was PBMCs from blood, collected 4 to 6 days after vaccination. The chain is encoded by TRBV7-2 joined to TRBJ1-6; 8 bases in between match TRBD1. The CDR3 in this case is CASSSGQGSGSPLHF. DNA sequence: TGTGCCAGCAGCTCAGGACAGGGAAGTGGATCACCCCTCCACTTT.